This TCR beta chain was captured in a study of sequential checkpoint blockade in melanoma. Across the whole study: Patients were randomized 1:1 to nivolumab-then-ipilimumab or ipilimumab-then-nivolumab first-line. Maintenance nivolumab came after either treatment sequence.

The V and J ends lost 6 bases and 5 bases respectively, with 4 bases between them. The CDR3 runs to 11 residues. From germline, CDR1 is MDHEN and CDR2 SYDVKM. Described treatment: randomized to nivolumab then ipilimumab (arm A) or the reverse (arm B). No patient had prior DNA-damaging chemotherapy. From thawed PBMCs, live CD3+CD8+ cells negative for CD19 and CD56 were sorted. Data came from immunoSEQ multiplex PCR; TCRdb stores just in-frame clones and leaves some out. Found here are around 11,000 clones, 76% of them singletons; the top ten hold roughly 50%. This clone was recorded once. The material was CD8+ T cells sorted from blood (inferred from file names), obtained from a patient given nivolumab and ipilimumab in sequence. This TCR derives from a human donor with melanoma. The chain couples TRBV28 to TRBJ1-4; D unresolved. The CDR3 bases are TGTGCCAGCAGCCCGAATGAAAAACTGTTTTTT. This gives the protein CASSPNEKLFF.